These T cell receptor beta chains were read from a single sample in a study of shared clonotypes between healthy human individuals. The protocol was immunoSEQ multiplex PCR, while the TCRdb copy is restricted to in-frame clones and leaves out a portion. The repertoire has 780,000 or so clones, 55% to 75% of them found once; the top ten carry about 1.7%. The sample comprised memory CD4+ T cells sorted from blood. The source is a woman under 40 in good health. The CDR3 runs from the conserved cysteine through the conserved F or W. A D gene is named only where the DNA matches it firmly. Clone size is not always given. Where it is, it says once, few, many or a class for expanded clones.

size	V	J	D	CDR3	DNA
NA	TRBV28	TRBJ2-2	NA	CASSLNGRGRTGELFF	TGTGCCAGCAGTTTGAACGGGAGAGGTCGCACCGGGGAGCTGTTTTTT
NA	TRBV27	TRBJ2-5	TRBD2	CASRGLAGGPRETQYF	TGTGCCAGCAGGGGACTAGCGGGAGGGCCTCGGGAGACCCAGTACTTC
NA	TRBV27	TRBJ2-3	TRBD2	CASRDYSGRRTDTQYF	TGTGCCAGCAGAGATTATAGCGGGAGGAGGACAGATACGCAGTATTTT
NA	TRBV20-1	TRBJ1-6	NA	CSASENSPLHF	TGCAGTGCTAGCGAGAATTCACCCCTCCACTTT
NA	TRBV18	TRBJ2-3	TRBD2	CASSATLAGGTDTQYF	TGTGCCAGCTCGGCCACTCTAGCGGGAGGCACAGATACGCAGTATTTT
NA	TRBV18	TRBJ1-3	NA	CASSPVRDGNTIYF	TGTGCCAGCTCACCGGTCAGGGACGGAAACACCATATATTTT
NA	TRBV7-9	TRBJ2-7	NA	CASSFSEKGDREQYF	TGTGCCAGCAGCTTTTCGGAGAAAGGCGATCGCGAGCAGTACTTC
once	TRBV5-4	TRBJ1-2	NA	CASSLQGQVYGYTF	TGTGCCAGCAGCTTGCAAGGGCAGGTCTATGGCTACACCTTC
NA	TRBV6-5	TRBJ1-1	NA	CASSRIGSTAFF	TGTGCCAGCAGTAGGATCGGAAGTACGGCTTTCTTT
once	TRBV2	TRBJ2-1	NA	CASSGGRDLTYNEQFF	TGTGCCAGCAGCGGGGGGCGGGACCTGACCTACAATGAGCAGTTCTTC
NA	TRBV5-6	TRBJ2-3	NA	CASSIQGTSITDTQYF	TGTGCCAGCAGCATCCAGGGGACCTCTATCACAGATACGCAGTATTTT
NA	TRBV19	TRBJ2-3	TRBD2	CASSRRGSGSGDTQYF	TGTGCCAGTAGCCGGCGGGGTAGCGGGAGTGGCGATACGCAGTATTTT
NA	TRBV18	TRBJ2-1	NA	CASSPTRLGLDEQFF	TGTGCCAGCTCACCAACTAGGTTGGGCCTGGATGAGCAGTTCTTC
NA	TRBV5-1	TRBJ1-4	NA	CASSVQGISEKLFF	TGCGCCAGCAGCGTACAGGGAATTTCGGAAAAACTGTTTTTT
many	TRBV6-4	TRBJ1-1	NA	CASRKQANTEAFF	TGTGCCAGCAGGAAACAGGCGAACACTGAAGCTTTCTTT
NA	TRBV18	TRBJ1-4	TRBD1	CASSQARGSREKLFF	TGTGCCAGCTCACAAGCCAGGGGGTCAAGGGAAAAACTGTTTTTT
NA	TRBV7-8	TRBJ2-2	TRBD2	CATAAGAGSGELFF	TGTGCCACCGCAGCGGGGGCAGGGAGTGGGGAGCTGTTTTTT
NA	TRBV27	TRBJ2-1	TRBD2	CASLTLGAGNSEQFF	TGTGCCAGCCTCACTCTCGGAGCGGGAAATAGTGAGCAGTTCTTC
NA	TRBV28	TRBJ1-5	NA	CASSSGHNQPQHF	TGTGCCAGCAGTTCGGGCCACAATCAGCCCCAGCATTTT
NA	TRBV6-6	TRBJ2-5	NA	CASSYPRGAAMETQYF	TGTGCCAGCAGTTACCCGCGGGGAGCAGCGATGGAGACCCAGTACTTC
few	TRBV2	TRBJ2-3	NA	CASSEARADPTDTQYF	TGTGCCAGCAGTGAAGCGCGAGCGGACCCCACAGATACGCAGTATTTT
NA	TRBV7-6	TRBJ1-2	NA	CASTPGPGPTNYGYTF	TGTGCCAGCACCCCGGGTCCGGGCCCCACCAACTATGGCTACACCTTC
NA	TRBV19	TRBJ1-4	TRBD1	CASARDRDNEKLFF	TGTGCCAGTGCCCGGGACAGGGATAATGAAAAACTGTTTTTT
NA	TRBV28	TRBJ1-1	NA	CASTRTSRGVTEAFF	TGTGCCAGCACACGAACATCCAGGGGAGTCACTGAAGCTTTCTTT
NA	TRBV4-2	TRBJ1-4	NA	CASSQKGTGEANEKLFF	TGTGCCAGCAGCCAAAAGGGGACGGGGGAAGCTAATGAAAAACTGTTTTTT
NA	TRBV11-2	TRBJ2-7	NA	CASSLAGDTYEQYF	TGTGCCAGCAGCTTAGCCGGGGATACCTACGAGCAGTACTTC
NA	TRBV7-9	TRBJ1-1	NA	CASSLARDGYPAFF	TGTGCCAGCAGCTTAGCCCGGGACGGATACCCGGCTTTCTTT
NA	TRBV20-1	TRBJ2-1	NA	CSASAVAEQFF	TGCAGTGCTAGCGCAGTAGCTGAGCAGTTCTTC
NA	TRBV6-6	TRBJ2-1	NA	CASSYEPSSYNEQFF	TGTGCCAGCAGTTACGAACCGAGCTCCTACAATGAGCAGTTCTTC
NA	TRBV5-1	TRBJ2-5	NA	CASSLVAVGLQETQYF	TGCGCCAGCAGCTTGGTCGCGGTTGGGCTACAAGAGACCCAGTACTTC
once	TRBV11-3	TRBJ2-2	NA	CASSLGGAATGELFF	TGTGCCAGCAGCTTAGGGGGAGCGGCGACCGGGGAGCTGTTTTTT
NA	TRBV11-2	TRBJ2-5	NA	CASSLDGGAETQYF	TGTGCCAGCAGCTTAGATGGGGGTGCTGAGACCCAGTACTTC
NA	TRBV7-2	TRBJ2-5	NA	CASSFRGDQETQYF	TGTGCCAGCAGCTTTCGGGGCGACCAAGAGACCCAGTACTTC
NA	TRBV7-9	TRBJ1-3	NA	CATSSGNTIYF	TGTGCCACCTCGTCTGGAAACACCATATATTTT
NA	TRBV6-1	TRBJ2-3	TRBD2	CASSGGRDTDTQYF	TGTGCCAGCAGTGGAGGGAGGGATACAGATACGCAGTATTTT
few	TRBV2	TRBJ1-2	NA	CASSDLTSNYGYTF	TGTGCCAGCAGTGATCTTACATCTAACTATGGCTACACCTTC
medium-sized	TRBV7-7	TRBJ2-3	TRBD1	CASSLGQGDTQYF	TGTGCCAGCAGCTTAGGACAGGGTGATACGCAGTATTTT
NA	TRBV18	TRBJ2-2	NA	CASSPRRDTGELFF	TGTGCCAGCTCTCCACGCCGGGACACCGGGGAGCTGTTTTTT
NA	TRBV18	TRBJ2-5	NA	CASSPRSGAPQETQYF	TGTGCCAGCTCACCTCGTTCCGGGGCACCTCAAGAGACCCAGTACTTC
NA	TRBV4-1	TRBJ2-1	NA	CASSQASYNEQFF	TGCGCCAGCAGCCAAGCGAGCTACAATGAGCAGTTCTTC
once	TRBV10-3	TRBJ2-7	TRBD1	CAISISSTGASYEQYF	TGTGCCATCAGTATCTCTTCGACAGGGGCATCCTACGAGCAGTACTTC
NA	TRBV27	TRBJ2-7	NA	CASSFRRVHSYEQYF	TGTGCCAGCAGTTTTCGACGGGTTCACTCCTACGAGCAGTACTTC